Here is one T cell receptor (beta chain) with its context. The source of the sample is a study of blood T cell repertoires in COVID-19. Germline CDR1 and CDR2: SNHLY and FYNNEI. The CDR3 is 12 amino acids. Trimming took off 5 bases at V and 2 bases at J, with 7 bases between the two ends. The method was immunoSEQ multiplex PCR; TCRdb's version includes in-frame clones alone and lacks a portion of them. The sample includes a few hundred thousand clones, approximately 88% of them seen just once. J is TRBJ2-7 and V is TRBV2, with D hard to call. This clonotype was obtained from a woman aged 30 to 39 with COVID-19, enrolled during active disease. The sample consisted of peripheral blood. The DNA for the CDR3 is TGTGCCAGCAGTCAGAAGACCTACGAGCAGTACGTC. Translation gives CASSQKTYEQYV.